This TCR beta chain was sequenced during a study of T cell responses to AZD1222 COVID-19 vaccine. Germline assignment: CDR1 MDHEN and CDR2 SYDVKM. The CDR3 spans 13 residues. V was trimmed by 5 bases and J by 7 bases, leaving 15 bases between them. Notes on the study in general: There were vaccine-associated CD4 TCRs across spike, dominant at 160-218 and 743-854. Unmutated variant regions are reportedly targeted by nearly half of spike-specific TCRs.

Concerning this clone itself: Its antigen is not identified. Other DNA sequences from this sample encode an identical CDR3 as well.

Repertoires were generated with immunoSEQ multiplex PCR, while TCRdb's copy carries only in-frame clones and drops some. There are about 120,000 clones in the sample; 70% to 90% occur only once, and more than 6.5% lies in the top ten. The sequence was collected from an adult in good health. The chain carries TRBV28 and TRBJ2-7; D remains ambiguous. Sequencing used peripheral blood, obtained on day 0 of AZD1222 vaccination. CDR3: CASSLPTPGEQYF. For the CDR3, the DNA is TGTGCCAGCAGTCTTCCGACCCCTGGGGAGCAGTACTTC.